This T cell receptor (beta chain) was observed in a study of OX40 agonist ivuxolimab in advanced cancers. Looking at the study overall: Cancers in dose escalation were hepatocellular, melanoma, renal cell and head and neck. Past anti-PD-1, anti-PD-L1 or anti-CTLA-4 therapy was accepted, and roughly 40% had received some.

As for this clone: The antigen remains undetermined.

The germline V and J ends were trimmed by 0 bases and 0 bases, with 10 bases remaining between them. The germline V gene encodes CDR1 SGHRS and CDR2 YFSETQ. The CDR3 runs to 15 residues. The study, taken as a whole, reports: There were, on average, more expanded clones in CD8+ T cells than in CD4+.

Sequencing was performed with immunoSEQ multiplex PCR; in TCRdb, only in-frame clones are kept and a portion is missing. The data show 55,000 to 95,000 clones, almost 90% seen once. Here the sequenced sample was CD4+ or CD8+ T cells sorted from blood, taken in a trial of the OX40 agonist ivuxolimab. This TCR was recovered from an adult with an advanced solid tumor such as melanoma, head and neck, liver or kidney cancer. This rearrangement joins TRBV5-1 to TRBJ2-7; D is unclear. CDR3 bases: TGCGCCAGCAGCTTGGTGGCCGCAAGCTCCTACGAGCAGTACTTC. Its protein is CASSLVAASSYEQYF.